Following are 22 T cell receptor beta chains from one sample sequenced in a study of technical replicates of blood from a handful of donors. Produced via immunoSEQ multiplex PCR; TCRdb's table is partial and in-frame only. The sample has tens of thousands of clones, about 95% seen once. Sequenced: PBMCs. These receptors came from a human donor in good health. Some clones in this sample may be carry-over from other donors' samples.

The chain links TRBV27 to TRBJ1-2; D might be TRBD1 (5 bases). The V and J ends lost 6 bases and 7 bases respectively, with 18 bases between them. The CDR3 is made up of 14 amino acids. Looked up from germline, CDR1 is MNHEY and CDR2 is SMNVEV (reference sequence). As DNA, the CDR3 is TGTGCCAGCAGATCAGGGTCCCAACCTGGTGGCTACACCTTC. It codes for CASRSGSQPGGYTF.

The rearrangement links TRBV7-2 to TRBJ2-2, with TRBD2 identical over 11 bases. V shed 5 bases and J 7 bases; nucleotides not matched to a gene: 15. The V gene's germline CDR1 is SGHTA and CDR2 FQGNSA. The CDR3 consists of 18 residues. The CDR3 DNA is TGTGCCAGCAGCCCACCCCGTGATAGCGGGGGGGGTGGCGGGGAGCTGTTTTTT. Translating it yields CASSPPRDSGGGGGELFF.

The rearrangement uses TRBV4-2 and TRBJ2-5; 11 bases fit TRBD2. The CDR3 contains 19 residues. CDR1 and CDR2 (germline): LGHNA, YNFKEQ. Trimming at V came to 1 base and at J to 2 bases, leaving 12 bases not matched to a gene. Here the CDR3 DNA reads TGTGCCAGCAGCCAAGCACTAGCGGGAGACATGAGGGGACAAGAGACCCAGTACTTC. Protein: CASSQALAGDMRGQETQYF.

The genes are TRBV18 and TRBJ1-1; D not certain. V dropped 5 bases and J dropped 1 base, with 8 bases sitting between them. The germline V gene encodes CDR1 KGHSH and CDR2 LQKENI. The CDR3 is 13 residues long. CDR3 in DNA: TGTGCCAGCTCAATGACAAAGAACACTGAAGCTTTCTTT. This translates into CASSMTKNTEAFF.

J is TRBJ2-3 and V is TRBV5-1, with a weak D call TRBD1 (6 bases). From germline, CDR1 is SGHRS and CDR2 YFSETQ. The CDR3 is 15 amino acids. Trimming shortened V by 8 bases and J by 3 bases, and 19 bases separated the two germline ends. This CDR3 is CASPPTGRWTDTQYF. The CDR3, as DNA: TGCGCCAGTCCCCCCACAGGGCGATGGACAGATACGCAGTATTTT.

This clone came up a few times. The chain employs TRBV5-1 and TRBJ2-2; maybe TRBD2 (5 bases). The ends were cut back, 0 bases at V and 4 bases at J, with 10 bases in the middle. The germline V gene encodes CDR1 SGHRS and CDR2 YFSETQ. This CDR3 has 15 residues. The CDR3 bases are TGCGCCAGCAGCTTGGCCGGGGTTTTCACCGGGGAGCTGTTTTTT. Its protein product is CASSLAGVFTGELFF.

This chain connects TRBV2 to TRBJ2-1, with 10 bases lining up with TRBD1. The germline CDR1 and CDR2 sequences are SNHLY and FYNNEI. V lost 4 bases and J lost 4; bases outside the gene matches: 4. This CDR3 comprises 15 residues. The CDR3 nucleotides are TGTGCCAGCAGTGTTTTGGGACAGGGGTACAATGAGCAGTTCTTC. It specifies CASSVLGQGYNEQFF. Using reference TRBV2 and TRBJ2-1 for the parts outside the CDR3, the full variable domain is EPEVTQTPSHQVTQMGQEVILRCVPISNHLYFYWYRQILGQKVEFLVSFYNNEISEKSEIFDDQFSVERPDGSNFTLKIRSTKLEDSAMYFCASSVLGQGYNEQFFGPGTRLTVL.

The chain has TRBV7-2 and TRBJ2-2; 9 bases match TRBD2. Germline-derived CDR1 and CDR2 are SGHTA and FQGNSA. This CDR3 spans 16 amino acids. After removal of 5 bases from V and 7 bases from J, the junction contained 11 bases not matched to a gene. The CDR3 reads CASSLRASGIGGELFF. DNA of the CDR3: TGTGCCAGCAGCCTACGGGCTAGCGGGATAGGCGGGGAGCTGTTTTTT. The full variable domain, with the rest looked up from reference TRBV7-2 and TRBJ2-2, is GAGVSQSPSNKVTEKGKDVELRCDPISGHTALYWYRQSLGQGLEFLIYFQGNSAPDKSGLPSDRFSAERTGGSVSTLTIQRTQQEDSAVYLCASSLRASGIGGELFFGEGSRLTVL.

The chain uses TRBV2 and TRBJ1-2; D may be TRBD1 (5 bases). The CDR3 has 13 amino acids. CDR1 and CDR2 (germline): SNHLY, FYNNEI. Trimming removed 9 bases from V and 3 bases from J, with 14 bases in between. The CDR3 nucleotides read TGTGCCAGTCGCAGGGTCCCGTACTATGGCTACACCTTC. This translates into CASRRVPYYGYTF.

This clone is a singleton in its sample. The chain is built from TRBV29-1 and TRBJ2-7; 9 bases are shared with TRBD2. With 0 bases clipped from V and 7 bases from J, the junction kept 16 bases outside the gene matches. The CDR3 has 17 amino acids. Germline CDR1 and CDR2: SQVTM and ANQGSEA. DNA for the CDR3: TGCAGCGTTGAAGATCGGAGACGAGCGGGGGGTTTAAGGGAGCAGTACTTC. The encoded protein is CSVEDRRRAGGLREQYF.

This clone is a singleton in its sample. CDR3: CASSLGFYPIDNEQFF. The CDR3 nucleotides are TGTGCCAGCAGCTTAGGTTTTTACCCCATAGACAATGAGCAGTTCTTC. The V call is TRBV7-9, the J call TRBJ2-1; D not resolved. Trimming cost V 1 base and J 5 bases, with 15 bases left between them. The CDR3 spans 16 residues. From germline, CDR1 is SEHNR and CDR2 FQNEAQ (reference sequence). Based on the CDR3 plus reference TRBV7-9 and TRBJ2-1, the full variable domain is DTGVSQNPRHKITKRGQNVTFRCDPISEHNRLYWYRQTLGQGPEFLTYFQNEAQLEKSRLLSDRFSAERPKGSFSTLEIQRTEQGDSAMYLCASSLGFYPIDNEQFFGPGTRLTVL.

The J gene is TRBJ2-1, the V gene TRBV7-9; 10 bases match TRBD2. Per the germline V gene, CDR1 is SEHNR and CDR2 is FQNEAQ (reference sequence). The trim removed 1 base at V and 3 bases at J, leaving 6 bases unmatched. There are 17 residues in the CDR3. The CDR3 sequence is CASSLVGSGGLYNEQFF. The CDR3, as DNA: TGTGCCAGCAGCTTAGTAGGTAGCGGGGGGCTCTACAATGAGCAGTTCTTC.

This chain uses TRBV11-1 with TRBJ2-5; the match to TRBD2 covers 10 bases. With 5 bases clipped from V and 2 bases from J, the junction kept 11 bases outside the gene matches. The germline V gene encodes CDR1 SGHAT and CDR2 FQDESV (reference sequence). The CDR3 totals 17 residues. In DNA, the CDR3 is TGTGCCAGCAGCAACCCGGAGGCTAGCGGGGGACAAGAGACCCAGTACTTC. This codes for CASSNPEASGGQETQYF.

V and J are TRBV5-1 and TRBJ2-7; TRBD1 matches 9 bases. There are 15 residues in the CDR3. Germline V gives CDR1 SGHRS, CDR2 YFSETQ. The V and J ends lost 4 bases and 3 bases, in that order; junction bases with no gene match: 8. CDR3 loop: CASSVGTGNLYEQYF. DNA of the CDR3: TGCGCCAGCAGCGTCGGGACAGGGAATCTCTACGAGCAGTACTTC.

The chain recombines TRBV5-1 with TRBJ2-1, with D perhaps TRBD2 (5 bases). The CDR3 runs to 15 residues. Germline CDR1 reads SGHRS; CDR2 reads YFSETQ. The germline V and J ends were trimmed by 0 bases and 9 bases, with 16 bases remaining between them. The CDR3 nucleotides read TGCGCCAGCAGCTTGGCCCCGGCGAGGAGCGGTGAGCAGTTCTTC. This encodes CASSLAPARSGEQFF.

The CDR3 sequence: CAIRAADTQYF. CDR3 nucleotides: TGTGCCATCCGAGCGGCAGATACGCAGTATTTT. The chain combines TRBV10-3 with TRBJ2-3; weak D call: TRBD2 (5 bases). The germline CDR1 and CDR2 sequences are ENHRY and SYGVKD. The CDR3 extends over 11 amino acids. V lost 8 bases and J lost 4, with 7 bases in between.

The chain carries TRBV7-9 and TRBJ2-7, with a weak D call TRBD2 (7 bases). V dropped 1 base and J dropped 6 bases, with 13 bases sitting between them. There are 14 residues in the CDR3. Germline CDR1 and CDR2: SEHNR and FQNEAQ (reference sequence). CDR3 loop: CASSLVGGPGEQYF. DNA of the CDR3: TGTGCCAGCAGCTTAGTGGGGGGGCCGGGCGAGCAGTACTTC.

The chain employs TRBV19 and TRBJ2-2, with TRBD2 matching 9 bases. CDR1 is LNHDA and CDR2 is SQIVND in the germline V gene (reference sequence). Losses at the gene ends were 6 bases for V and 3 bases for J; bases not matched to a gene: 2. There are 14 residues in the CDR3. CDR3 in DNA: TGTGCCAGTAGCGGGACTAGCTACACCGGGGAGCTGTTTTTT. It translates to CASSGTSYTGELFF.

The CDR3 sequence is CASSLGEIAAGELFF. The CDR3, as DNA: TGTGCCAGCTCGTTGGGGGAAATAGCGGCCGGGGAGCTGTTTTTT. J is TRBJ2-2 and V is TRBV7-2; perhaps TRBD2 as D (6 bases). CDR1 and CDR2 (germline): SGHTA, FQGNSA. V lost 8 bases and J 6 bases, leaving 19 bases between the germline ends. This CDR3 is 15 amino acids long.

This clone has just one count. Written as DNA, the CDR3 is TGCGCCAGCAGCTTGGAACCCTCCTGGACTCGAGCGGGGAACAATGAGCAGTTCTTC. It translates to CASSLEPSWTRAGNNEQFF. The gene calls are TRBV5-1 and TRBJ2-1; the match to TRBD2 covers 7 bases. The V gene's germline CDR1 is SGHRS and CDR2 YFSETQ. The CDR3 consists of 19 residues. V lost 0 bases and J lost 5; bases outside the gene matches: 17.

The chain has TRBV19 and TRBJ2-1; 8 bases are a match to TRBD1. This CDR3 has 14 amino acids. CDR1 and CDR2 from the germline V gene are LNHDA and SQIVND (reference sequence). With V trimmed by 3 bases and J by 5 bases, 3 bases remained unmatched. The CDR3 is CASSIWTGNNEQFF. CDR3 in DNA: TGTGCCAGTAGTATTTGGACAGGGAACAATGAGCAGTTCTTC.

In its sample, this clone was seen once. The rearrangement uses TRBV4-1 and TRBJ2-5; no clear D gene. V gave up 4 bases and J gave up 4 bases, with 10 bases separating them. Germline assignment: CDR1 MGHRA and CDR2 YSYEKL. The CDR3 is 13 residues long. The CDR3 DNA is TGCGCCAGCAGCCTTGGGCCTGCAGAGACCCAGTACTTC. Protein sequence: CASSLGPAETQYF.